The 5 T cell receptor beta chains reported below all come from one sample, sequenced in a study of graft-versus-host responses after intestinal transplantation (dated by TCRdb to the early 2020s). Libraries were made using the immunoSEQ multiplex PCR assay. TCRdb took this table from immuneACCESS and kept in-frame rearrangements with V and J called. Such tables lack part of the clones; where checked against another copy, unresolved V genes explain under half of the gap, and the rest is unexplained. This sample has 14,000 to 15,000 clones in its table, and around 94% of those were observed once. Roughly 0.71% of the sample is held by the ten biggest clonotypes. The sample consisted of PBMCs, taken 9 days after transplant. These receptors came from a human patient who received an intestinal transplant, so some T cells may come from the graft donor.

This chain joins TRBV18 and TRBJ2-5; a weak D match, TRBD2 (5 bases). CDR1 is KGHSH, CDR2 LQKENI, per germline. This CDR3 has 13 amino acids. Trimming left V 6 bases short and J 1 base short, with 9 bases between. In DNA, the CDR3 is TGTGCCAGCTCCAGGACTGTCCAAGAGACCCAGTACTTC. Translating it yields CASSRTVQETQYF.

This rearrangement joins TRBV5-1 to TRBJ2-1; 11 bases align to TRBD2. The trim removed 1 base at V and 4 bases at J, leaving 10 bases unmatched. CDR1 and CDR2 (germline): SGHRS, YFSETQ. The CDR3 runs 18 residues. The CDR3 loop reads CASSLTPLAGERYNEQFF. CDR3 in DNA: TGCGCCAGCAGCTTGACCCCACTAGCGGGAGAACGGTACAATGAGCAGTTCTTC.

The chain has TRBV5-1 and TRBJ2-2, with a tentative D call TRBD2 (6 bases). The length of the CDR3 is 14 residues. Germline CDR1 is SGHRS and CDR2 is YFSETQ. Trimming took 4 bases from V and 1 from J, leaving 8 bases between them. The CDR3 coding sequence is TGCGCCAGCAGCCCGGAGGGGAACACCGGGGAGCTGTTTTTT. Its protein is CASSPEGNTGELFF.

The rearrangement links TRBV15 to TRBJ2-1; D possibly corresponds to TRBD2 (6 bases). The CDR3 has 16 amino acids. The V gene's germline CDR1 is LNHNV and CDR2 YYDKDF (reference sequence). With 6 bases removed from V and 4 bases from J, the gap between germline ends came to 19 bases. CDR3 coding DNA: TGTGCCACCAGGCCAACGGAGACTAGGGGATACAATGAGCAGTTCTTC. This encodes CATRPTETRGYNEQFF.

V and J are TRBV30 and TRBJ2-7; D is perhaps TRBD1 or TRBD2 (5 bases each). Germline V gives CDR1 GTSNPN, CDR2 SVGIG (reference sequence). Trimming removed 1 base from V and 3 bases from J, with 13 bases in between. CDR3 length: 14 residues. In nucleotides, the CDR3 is TGTGCCTGGAGTGAGAGGGACGAGTTCTACGAGCAGTACTTC. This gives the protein CAWSERDEFYEQYF.